This T cell receptor beta chain was obtained from a study of blood T cells in healthy people across ages (dated by TCRdb to between 2014 and 2017). Study-level background: Template switching captured roughly one uniquely barcoded TCR beta cDNA molecule per two T cells in model experiments. Four age groups were formed from the donors: young (average approximately 15 years), middle-aged (approximately 41), aged (roughly 58) and long-lived (82). Using deep sequencing normalized with unique cDNA molecular identifiers, the study measured how TCR beta repertoire diversity changes with age. The study analyzed two additional independent replicas of 1 million unique cDNA reads from the same blood draw for two donors, one aged 18 to 30 and one aged 80 or older. To avoid experimental bias, donors of different ages were spread randomly across the sequencing lanes. The research as a whole found: A strong correlation was found between observed TCR beta diversity and the percentage of naive T cells measured by flow cytometry. Observed TCR beta diversity per million T cells fell roughly linearly with age, and a significant reduction was already apparent by age around 40. Because profiling used bulk unsorted PBMCs, naive and antigen-experienced compartments could not be compared conclusively. Estimates of total diversity based on one million sequenced T cells were regarded as lower bounds and as underestimates. Compared with the aged group, the long-lived group had more naive CD4+ T cells, fewer expanded clones and increased TCR diversity, a pattern suggesting age selection. Because the CMV infection status of the donors was unknown, age-related changes in expanded clonotypes may potentially have been confounded.

The 40 or so donors, aged about 6 to 100 years, were systemically healthy Caucasian individuals from Russia. Each donor gave about 11 milliliters of peripheral blood, drawn into EDTA-treated Vacutainer tubes. PBMCs were isolated by Ficoll-Paque density-gradient centrifugation, with at least 7 million obtained per sample. Trizol reagent was used to extract total RNA from PBMCs, with at least 6 micrograms per sample. For every donor, an aliquot of PBMCs went through flow cytometry to measure the percentages of naive CD45RAhigh/CD27high T cells. Library method: 5' RACE. TCRdb records Illumina HiSeq 2500 as the sequencer. A second 7 to 11 cycle PCR used a sample-barcoded 5' primer and a J-beta primer mix. A template-switch 5' adaptor carrying 12 random nucleotides introduced a unique molecular identifier onto each TCR beta cDNA molecule. At least 2.5 million CDR3-containing paired-end reads were obtained from each sample. First-strand cDNA synthesis was performed from all RNA using the Mint cDNA synthesis kit, with priming by a TRBC-specific oligonucleotide. Following uracil-DNA glycosylase treatment, all cDNA underwent a first 18-cycle PCR with the universal primers M1SS and BC2_uni_R. The original methods were these. For normalization, 1 million high-quality reads, each with a distinct molecular identifier, were randomly selected from each sample. Instead of being binned into consensus sequences, reads that shared molecular identifiers were thrown out. MiTCR, set to a Q25 quality threshold and the strictest error-elimination algorithm, was used for CDR3 identification, clonotype clustering and error correction. A nonparametric unseen species model with Euler transformation was used to estimate lower-bound total TCR beta diversity. TCRdb cleaned the public reads at Q25 with fastp, built clones with MiXCR and kept in-frame beta chains. Rows are unified per CDR3 protein, each entry keeping the most common DNA and genes. TCRdb, not the original authors, processed these V and J calls. The sample table lists approximately 1,100,000 distinct CDR3 sequences, roughly 45% of them with a count of one. The leading ten clones occupy about 20% of the sample.

Of note for this clonotype: The clone's antigen remains unknown. One base away lies a much larger clone, so this may be a sequencing read error.

The CDR3 runs 15 amino acids, cysteine and phenylalanine included. Only the CDR3 portion is preserved as DNA: 45 bases, with reading frame beginning at the first base. Germline trimming: 4 bases from V, 2 bases from J; junction bases outside gene matches: 4. Rearrangement joined TRBV12-3 or TRBV12-4 to TRBJ2-5; 10 bases in the junction line up with TRBD1. The sequence derives from a woman aged 60-70 years in good health. Input material: blood. For the CDR3, the sequence is CASSSPDRGQETQYF. The sequenced DNA is TGTGCCAGCAGTTCCCCGGACAGGGGGCAAGAGACCCAGTACTTC.